Below are 25 T cell receptor beta chains sequenced from a single sample in a study of sequential checkpoint blockade in melanoma. Measured with immunoSEQ multiplex PCR; TCRdb has only the in-frame clones, and not every one. The table records approximately 11,000 clones, approximately 72% of them present only once. As for treatment: randomized to nivolumab then ipilimumab (arm A) or the reverse (arm B). Sequencing was performed on CD8+ T cells sorted from blood (inferred from file names), taken from a patient given nivolumab and ipilimumab in sequence. Receptors originate from a human donor with melanoma.

This sequence joins TRBV29-1 and TRBJ2-7, with 7 positions matching TRBD1. The V gene end was trimmed by 4 bases and the J gene end by 4 bases; junction bases not matched to a gene: 4. The CDR3 loop spans 12 amino acids. In germline, CDR1 is SQVTM, CDR2 ANQGSEA. CDR3 in DNA: TGCAGCGTTGGACAGGGTGGGTACGAGCAGTACTTC. Its translation is CSVGQGGYEQYF.

The chain employs TRBV25-1 and TRBJ2-7, with D maybe TRBD1 (7 bases). Germline V CDR1 and CDR2: MGHDK, SYGVNS. There are 15 residues in the CDR3. Trimming cost V 8 bases and J 3 bases, with 20 bases left between them. The CDR3 DNA reads as TGTGCCAGCCGTATGGAGGGGGACAGAGACTACGAGCAGTACTTC. Translation gives CASRMEGDRDYEQYF.

This chain joins TRBV5-1 and TRBJ2-1; 11 bases agree with TRBD2. This CDR3 has 18 amino acids. V shed 4 bases and J 1 base; nucleotides not matched to a gene: 10. Germline V lookup: CDR1 SGHRS, CDR2 YFSETQ. DNA for the CDR3: TGCGCCAGCAGCCATAGCGGGGGGGCCGCTGGGTCCTACAATGAGCAGTTCTTC. It specifies CASSHSGGAAGSYNEQFF.

The J gene is TRBJ1-3, the V gene TRBV5-1; D might be TRBD1 (6 bases). V shed 4 bases and J shed 0 bases, with 11 bases lying between them. This CDR3 region has 15 residues. CDR1 is SGHRS and CDR2 is YFSETQ in the germline V gene. The CDR3 protein is CASSPWTASGNTIYF. The DNA for the CDR3 is TGCGCCAGCAGCCCGTGGACAGCCTCTGGAAACACCATATATTTT.

In nucleotides, the CDR3 is TGTGCCAGCAGCGTAGCTTCCACGGTTGTCAGGGCACCCTATGGCTACACCTTC. It specifies CASSVASTVVRAPYGYTF. The genes are TRBV9 and TRBJ1-2, with a weak D call TRBD1 (5 bases). This CDR3 spans 18 amino acids. Trimming took off 0 bases at V and 4 bases at J, with 22 bases between the two ends. Germline CDR1 reads SGDLS; CDR2 reads YYNGEE.

The J gene is TRBJ1-1, the V gene TRBV27; perhaps TRBD1 as D (6 bases). Trimming took off 5 bases at V and 2 bases at J, with 15 bases between the two ends. The germline V gene encodes CDR1 MNHEY and CDR2 SMNVEV (reference sequence). The CDR3 loop spans 15 amino acids. The CDR3 is CASSEHRVINTEAFF. The DNA for the CDR3 is TGTGCCAGCAGTGAACACAGGGTAATCAACACTGAAGCTTTCTTT.

The chain joins TRBV4-1 to TRBJ2-7, with D uncertain. Germline CDR1 is MGHRA and CDR2 is YSYEKL. This CDR3 has 13 residues. V lost 3 bases and J lost 1, with 7 bases in between. CDR3 amino acids: CASSQVESYEQYF. In DNA, the CDR3 is TGCGCCAGCAGCCAGGTAGAGTCCTACGAGCAGTACTTC.

This chain's CDR3 is CASSQDRTGHSNYGYTF. In DNA, the CDR3 is TGTGCCAGCAGCCAAGATAGGACAGGCCATTCTAACTATGGCTACACCTTC. The V call is TRBV14, the J call TRBJ1-2; 7 nucleotides align to TRBD1. V gave up 0 bases and J gave up 0 bases; unmatched junction bases: 7. Germline V gene lookup returns CDR1 SGHDN and CDR2 FVKESK. The CDR3 has 17 amino acids.

This clone showed up just once. This chain connects TRBV2 to TRBJ1-1, with D possibly being TRBD1 (6 bases). From germline, CDR1 is SNHLY and CDR2 FYNNEI. The CDR3 spans 15 residues. Trimming took 5 bases from V and 3 from J, leaving 16 bases between them. CDR3 bases: TGTGCCAGCAGTCCTATAACCTACAGGGACACTGAAGCTTTCTTT. It codes for CASSPITYRDTEAFF.

A few counts support this clone. The rearrangement uses TRBV7-2 and TRBJ1-4, with D unresolved. The germline V and J ends were trimmed by 5 bases and 0 bases, with 13 bases remaining between them. The CDR3 loop spans 16 amino acids. Per germline, CDR1 SGHTA and CDR2 FQGNSA. The CDR3 loop is CASSLESPATNEKLFF. CDR3 nucleotides: TGTGCCAGCAGCCTCGAGTCCCCTGCAACTAATGAAAAACTGTTTTTT.

V usage is TRBV7-6 and J usage is TRBJ2-7; 10 positions match TRBD2. Per germline, CDR1 SGHVS and CDR2 FNYEAQ. This CDR3 region has 15 residues. V shed 1 base, J shed 0 bases, and the junction held 0 bases outside the gene matches. The CDR3 spells CASSLGTSGSYEQYF. DNA of the CDR3: TGTGCCAGCAGCTTAGGGACTAGCGGCTCCTACGAGCAGTACTTC.

This clone has only a few counts. CDR3 protein: CASSELGAVNQPQHF. The CDR3 DNA sequence: TGTGCCAGCAGCGAACTAGGGGCGGTCAATCAGCCCCAGCATTTT. The J gene is TRBJ1-5, the V gene TRBV2; D may be TRBD1 (5 bases). Looked up from germline, CDR1 is SNHLY and CDR2 is FYNNEI. The CDR3 totals 15 residues. Trimming left V 6 bases short and J 3 bases short, with 15 bases between.

This chain links TRBV28 with TRBJ2-7; a possible D gene is TRBD1 (8 bases). Germline loops: CDR1 MDHEN, CDR2 SYDVKM. The CDR3 runs 14 residues. Trimming removed 6 bases from V and 6 bases from J, with 18 bases in between. DNA of the CDR3: TGTGCCAGCAGCCTCACAGGGGGGGGCAGCGAGCAGTACTTC. Its translation is CASSLTGGGSEQYF.

The chain carries TRBV19 and TRBJ2-3, with a possible D match to TRBD2 (5 bases). Germline CDR1 reads LNHDA; CDR2 reads SQIVND (reference sequence). V was clipped by 1 base and J by 2 bases, with 7 bases between them. CDR3 length equals 14 residues. The chain's CDR3 is CASSIGGLTDTQYF. Written as DNA, the CDR3 is TGTGCCAGTAGTATAGGCGGACTCACAGATACGCAGTATTTT.

V usage is TRBV7-9 and J usage is TRBJ2-5, with D uncertain. Trimming pared 3 bases from V and 2 bases from J, leaving 4 bases between. Germline V CDR1 and CDR2: SEHNR, FQNEAQ (reference sequence). This CDR3 is 12 amino acids long. Here the CDR3 reads CASSLEQETQYF. Here the CDR3 DNA reads TGTGCCAGCAGCTTGGAGCAAGAGACCCAGTACTTC.

The chain combines TRBV28 with TRBJ1-6; 7 nucleotides line up with TRBD1. Losses at the gene ends were 6 bases for V and 7 bases for J; bases not matched to a gene: 3. From germline, CDR1 is MDHEN and CDR2 SYDVKM. The CDR3 covers 13 residues. For the CDR3, the DNA is TGTGCCAGCAGCCGGGGACAGAATTCACCCCTCCACTTT. Translating gives CASSRGQNSPLHF. The full variable domain, with the rest looked up from reference TRBV28 and TRBJ1-6, is DVKVTQSSRYLVKRTGEKVFLECVQDMDHENMFWYRQDPGLGLRLIYFSYDVKMKEKGDIPEGYSVSREKKERFSLILESASTNQTSMYLCASSRGQNSPLHFGNGTRLTVT.

The chain carries TRBV6-5 and TRBJ2-5; D is undetermined. The J call could be wrong; TRBJ2-7 is a better fit for the DNA end. CDR3 size: 14 residues. The V gene's germline CDR1 is MNHEY and CDR2 SVGAGI. In nucleotides, the CDR3 is TGTGCCAGCAGTTACTTCCCAGGCCCCTACGAGCAGTACTTC. It yields the protein CASSYFPGPYEQYF.

The genes are TRBV15 and TRBJ1-4, with D maybe TRBD1 (6 bases). CDR1 is LNHNV and CDR2 is YYDKDF in the germline V gene (reference sequence). The CDR3 consists of 14 residues. Trimming removed 7 bases from V and 6 bases from J, with 15 bases in between. The CDR3 DNA reads TGTGCCACCACGGCCGGGACACCGGATGAAAAACTGTTTTTT. It translates to CATTAGTPDEKLFF.

This clone was observed a handful of times. The chain combines TRBV19 with TRBJ2-7, with TRBD2 as a possible D gene (6 bases). V lost 6 bases and J 3 bases, leaving 15 bases between the germline ends. The CDR3 has 14 residues. The germline CDR1 and CDR2 sequences are LNHDA and SQIVND (reference sequence). The DNA of the CDR3 is TGTGCCAGTAGCCAATCCGGGAGCTACTACGAGCAGTACTTC. The encoded protein is CASSQSGSYYEQYF.

The gene calls are TRBV9 and TRBJ1-2, with no clear D. Per germline, CDR1 SGDLS and CDR2 YYNGEE. The CDR3 has 13 amino acids. V lost 4 bases to trimming and J lost 8 bases, with 15 bases between them. The CDR3 loop is CASSPTSGGGYTF. The CDR3 DNA is TGTGCCAGCAGCCCGACCTCGGGCGGGGGCTACACCTTC.

This sequence joins TRBV10-3 and TRBJ2-3, with 8 bases matching TRBD2. With 4 bases clipped from V and 4 bases from J, the junction kept 4 bases outside the gene matches. CDR3 length: 14 amino acids. Germline CDR1 ENHRY, CDR2 SYGVKD. The CDR3 region is CAISGAGAADTQYF. In DNA, the CDR3 is TGTGCCATCAGTGGAGCGGGAGCCGCAGATACGCAGTATTTT.

This clone was counted once. V gene TRBV5-1 combines with J gene TRBJ2-2; 8 nucleotides line up with TRBD1. Unmatched junction bases numbered 9, after V lost 1 base and J lost 4 bases. The CDR3 is 17 residues long. Germline V gene lookup returns CDR1 SGHRS and CDR2 YFSETQ. CDR3 protein: CASSLNPGGPFTGELFF. DNA of the CDR3: TGCGCCAGCAGCTTGAATCCAGGGGGCCCTTTCACCGGGGAGCTGTTTTTT.

The chain uses TRBV6-5 and TRBJ1-2, with TRBD1 matching over 8 bases. CDR1 is MNHEY and CDR2 is SVGAGI in the germline V gene. Losses at the gene ends were 6 bases for V and 3 bases for J; bases not matched to a gene: 6. CDR3 length: 14 amino acids. CDR3 sequence (DNA): TGTGCCAGCAGCCCCGGACAGGGATACTATGGCTACACCTTC. It codes for CASSPGQGYYGYTF.

This clone has only a few counts. In DNA form, the CDR3 reads TGTGCCAGCAGTTTAGCCCGGGTCTTGAGCTCCTACGAGCAGTACTTC. Protein sequence: CASSLARVLSSYEQYF. V usage is TRBV28 and J usage is TRBJ2-7, with unresolved D. CDR1 MDHEN and CDR2 SYDVKM come from the germline V gene. This CDR3 has 16 amino acids. With 2 bases removed from V and 0 bases from J, the gap between germline ends came to 14 bases.

Here the CDR3 reads CASSGAGVLHGYTF. CDR3 coding DNA: TGTGCCAGCAGCGGGGCAGGGGTATTACATGGCTACACCTTC. The chain is built from TRBV7-6 and TRBJ1-2; a weak D match, TRBD1 (6 bases). Trimming left V 5 bases short and J 6 bases short, with 16 bases between. The CDR3 is made up of 14 amino acids. Looked up from germline, CDR1 is SGHVS and CDR2 is FNYEAQ.